This T cell receptor beta chain was observed in a study of T cell responses to AZD1222 COVID-19 vaccine. Germline CDR1 SGHKS, CDR2 YYEKEE (reference sequence). The CDR3 totals 15 residues. Trimming cost V 2 bases and J 4 bases, with 15 bases left between them. Here immunoSEQ multiplex PCR was the method, and the copy in TCRdb shows in-frame clones only, minus some. The table includes tens of thousands of clones, under 90% detected once. Specimen: peripheral blood, collected 28 days after the second AZD1222 dose. The chain links TRBV5-5 to TRBJ2-5; TRBD1 is a possible D gene (6 bases). The sequence was collected from an adult who received the AZD1222 COVID-19 vaccine. CDR3 protein: CASSFLGAGGETQYF. Here the CDR3 DNA reads TGTGCCAGCAGCTTTTTGGGGGCAGGCGGAGAGACCCAGTACTTC.